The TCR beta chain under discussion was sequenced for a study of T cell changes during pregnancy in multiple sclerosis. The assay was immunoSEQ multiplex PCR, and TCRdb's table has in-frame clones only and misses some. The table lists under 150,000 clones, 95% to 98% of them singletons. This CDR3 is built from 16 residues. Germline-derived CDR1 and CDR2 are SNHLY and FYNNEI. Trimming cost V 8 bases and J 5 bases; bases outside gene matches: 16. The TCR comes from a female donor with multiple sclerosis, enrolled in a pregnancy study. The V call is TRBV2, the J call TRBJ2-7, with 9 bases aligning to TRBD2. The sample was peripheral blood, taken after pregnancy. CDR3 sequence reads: CASSKASGVLGNEQYF. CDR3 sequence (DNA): TGTGCCAGCTCTAAAGCTAGCGGGGTCTTAGGGAACGAGCAGTACTTC.